This TCR beta chain originates from a study of cytomegalovirus exposure and HLA in healthy donors (dated 2017 in TCRdb). For the wider study: In an earlier analysis of roughly 500 of the donors, under 300 Gb of sequence data and about 110 million unique TCR beta sequences from about 190 million T cells were reported. In addition to the first cohort of 666 subjects, a separate validation cohort of approximately 130 different subjects was used. All discovery cohort repertoires had been generated using a single sequencing platform. Among the roughly 390 genotyped donors, more than 70% belonged to the genetic ancestry cluster associated with self-reported Caucasian donors. The study was designed to test whether signatures of past pathogen exposure could be identified by cataloging public T cell receptors. A few DR-DQ haplotypes were treated as single units for association and clustering because of strong linkage in the cohort. An early release covering approximately 600 HLA-typed donors comprised about 290 gigabases of sequencing data and 85 million to 100 million unique TCR sequences. An earlier analysis of 587 of the donors used high-throughput TCR beta sequencing to judge whether each TCR beta V gene segment behaved as functional or pseudogenic. In a later genetic analysis, genome-wide SNP genotypes for about 65% of the roughly 670 donors were used, and that subset was treated as a discovery cohort. The later analysis used no new phenotypic data to find candidate immune exposures, relying instead on TCR beta sequences and their occurrence across donors. Donor age, sex, ethnicity and CMV serostatus were compiled alongside the repertoire data. The study used immunosequencing to profile the T cell repertoires of under 700 subjects and linked those repertoires to cytomegalovirus serostatus. Across 398 genotyped donors of the cohort, an average of roughly 250,000 unique TCR beta nucleotide sequences per donor were sequenced, and around 20% of those sequences were non-productive. High-throughput TCR immunosequencing, statistical association of individual TCRs with disease status, and machine learning were combined to predict cytomegalovirus infection status. HLA typing included class I and class II loci at four-digit resolution. A later analysis re-examined previously published TCR beta repertoires from just over 650 donors and added high-resolution HLA genotyping to investigate patterns of TCR occurrence. The number of donors typed differed by locus, with 629-630 for A, B, C, DRB1 and DQB1, 522 for DQA1, approximately 570 for DPA1, and about 450 for DPB1. Results the study describes overall, beyond this receptor: A cluster of highly shared sequence variants was judged likely to be a technical artifact of the sequencing pipeline. Most TCR sequences were seen in very few donors, while some public TCRs were found in many individuals. A further reported finding was that TCR beta sequences accurately predicted the HLA-A and HLA-B alleles for most subjects in the first cohort. CMV serostatus was the only immune exposure information available for the cohort. A total of around 150 TCR beta chains were listed by the study as associated with cytomegalovirus. This cohort had only TCR beta chains sequenced, and the lack of alpha or paired-chain data limited which features could be detected. Sequencing depth was assumed to be roughly uniform across donors in the presence/absence analyses, though that assumption may not hold. Because HLA typing was missing for some donors at each locus, association tests included only the typed subset. The classifier was reported to diagnose cytomegalovirus status with high specificity and sensitivity in both the original and validation cohorts. In a later analysis, several top co-occurrence clusters were reported to appear linked to parvovirus B19, influenza, CMV and Epstein-Barr virus. In a later analysis, 15,000 to 20,000 TCR beta sequences were associated with specific HLA alleles at a false discovery rate of 0.05. Linkage disequilibrium might explain the correlated functional status among segregating V segments, but an unknown experimental factor could not be excluded. Broadly in line with IMGT annotations, most TCR beta V segments showed up in productive rearrangements about 87% or about 30% of the time in an earlier analysis of 587 of the donors. Because counts were too low, more than 15 rarely observed V segments, including chromosome 9 orphons, were excluded from the earlier analysis of 587 of the donors. It was suggested by the authors that the approach could potentially be generalized to other disease states and immunological phenotypes. In a later genetic analysis, fewer N-insertions in productive TCRs were reported among donors in an Asian-associated ancestry cluster than the approximately 630-donor mean. Strong co-occurrence of HLA alleles, especially DR and DQ, made assigning TCR associations to individual alleles difficult. According to a later analysis, TCR association rates differed among HLA loci, with DRB1 alleles showing the most associated TCRs and HLA-C alleles showing the fewest. A later analysis found that most CMV-associated TCR beta chains appeared HLA-restricted, with HLA associations seemingly driven largely by CMV exposure. A later genetic analysis associated a missense DCLRE1C variant with V-gene and J-gene trimming of TCR beta chains, and an independent cohort replicated the association. The 87-base-pair reads could not distinguish some IMGT-functional V segments, including TRBV6-2 and TRBV6-3, so those segments were excluded. In vitro tests confirmed that a few of the cytomegalovirus-associated TCR beta chains recognize cytomegalovirus antigens. Compared with equally common non-associated chains, HLA-associated TCR beta chains in a later analysis were more clonally expanded and had lower generation probabilities.

V gives up 6 bases and J gives up 4 bases, and the segment between their germline ends measures 9 bases. The CDR3 runs 12 amino acids, cysteine and phenylalanine included. Just the 36-base CDR3 DNA is kept, in frame starting at base 1. According to the germline V gene (reference sequence), CDR1 reads LNHDA and CDR2 reads SQIVND. Libraries were prepared through the immunoSEQ multiplex PCR assay. A mixture of 60 forward primers for TCR Vbeta segments and 13 reverse primers for TCR Jbeta segments was used in the multiplex PCR. The CDR3 region of rearranged TCR beta genes was amplified from genomic DNA with a multiplex PCR assay. Amplified TCR beta libraries were sequenced as 87-base-pair reads on the Illumina HiSeq System. The original methods were these. A later analysis counted 65 million to 90 million unique TCR beta chains across the 500 to 850 repertoires, and around 9.9 million of these chains were shared by at least two donors. A nearest-neighbor algorithm error-corrected the raw reads and collapsed the reads into unique sequences, merging closely related sequences to remove PCR and sequencing errors. V, D and J gene segments were assigned by aligning CDR3 sequences to IMGT reference sequences. For a sequence to be retained, a match of at least six nucleotides to both a V gene segment and a J gene segment was required. A rearrangement counted as productive if the CDR3 had no stop codons and remained in frame with V and J, and every other rearrangement counted as non-productive. CDR3 was defined by IMGT convention, running from the second conserved V-encoded cysteine to the conserved J-encoded phenylalanine. Sequences without an unambiguous match to a single V gene segment were excluded from the earlier analysis of almost 600 of the donors. An earlier analysis of under 750 of the donors called V segments functional above 56.7% productive rearrangements and segregating when the between-donor standard deviation exceeded 5%. A statistical classification framework was developed to diagnose cytomegalovirus status using the catalog of TCR beta chain sequences. A later analysis assigned V and J genes by comparing TCR nucleotide sequences with IMGT/GENE-DB human TR gene sequences. A later analysis assigned CDR3 sequences and most-parsimonious VDJ recombination scenarios with the TCRdist pipeline. In a later analysis, each TCR beta chain was defined by its CDR3 amino acid sequence together with its V-gene family, and reads lacking a unique V-gene family were excluded. A later analysis removed several hundred highly shared, low-generation-probability nucleotide sequences to deal with suspected cross-contamination and a sequencing artifact. For each public chain, a later analysis derived a clonal expansion index from normalized ranks of inferred template counts within each repertoire. In a later analysis, generation probabilities were computed with a VDJ recombination model fitted to out-of-frame rearrangements, and the resulting probabilities were checked against IGoR. Hypergeometric tests were used in a later analysis to score TCR-TCR, TCR-HLA and TCR-CMV co-occurrence, with a repertoire-size bias correction applied to the TCR pairs. In a later analysis, false discovery rates were estimated by permuting HLA or CMV assignments 20 times. In a later analysis, co-occurring TCRs were grouped with DBSCAN, and TCRdist sequence similarity was added when clustering was performed within HLA-allele-positive subsets. Repertoires with fewer than 30,000 or more than 120,000 public chains were left out of co-occurrence clustering, as were about 5 repertoires with anomalous nucleotide sharing. The table was pulled from immuneACCESS by TCRdb, which kept in-frame rearrangements only. Such tables lose some clones; where checked, under half of the loss comes from unresolved V genes, and the rest has no known cause. V, J and clone size are those of that table, while D and trimming were read from the DNA. The sample records roughly 200,000 clones, around 80% of which are singletons. Under 0.85% of the sample lies in the top ten.

In total, approximately 610 healthy bone marrow donors made up the cohort. At the time of sampling, every cohort member was nominally healthy, though immune exposures that went unrecorded were likely present. The donor tested CMV seronegative, placing the donor among the roughly 340 seronegative members of the cohort. Every donor gave a peripheral blood sample, and the peripheral blood mononuclear cells from that sample were used for TCR beta sequencing. The Qiagen DNeasy Blood Extraction Kit was used to extract genomic DNA from the blood cell samples. Details on this clone: Its antigen remains unidentified. Base-call qualities are not available, and no considerably larger clone is one nucleotide away.

The source is a boy aged 2-9 years in good health and CMV-seronegative. The chain is assembled from TRBV19 and TRBJ1-2; the D gene assignment is ambiguous. The sample taken for sequencing was PBMCs. CDR3 loop: CASSRFGYGYTF. The nucleotides read TGTGCCAGTAGCCGGTTTGGCTATGGCTACACCTTC.